Sequencing of this T cell receptor beta chain was carried out in a study of shared clonotypes between healthy human individuals. CD45RO-negative, CCR7-positively selected cells formed the naive CD8 fraction, excluding terminally differentiated effector memory CD45RA+ cells. As concerns this clone: Antigen specificity is unknown.

General study points: Only blood samples were collected, and tissue repertoires likely differ. Naive CD4 clonotype sharing across several donors was around 5%. Estimated richness values were generally larger in naive subsets than in memory subsets.

Sequencing was performed with immunoSEQ multiplex PCR; in TCRdb, only in-frame clones are kept and a portion is missing. Among 2 million to 2.5 million clones listed, about 92% were seen once. Between the trimmed V and J ends, which lost 2 bases and 5 bases, there was a span of 7 bases. Germline V gives CDR1 SGHVS, CDR2 FNYEAQ. This CDR3 has 13 amino acids. V and J are TRBV7-6 and TRBJ1-5; weak D call: TRBD1 (5 bases). Sequencing was done on a sample of naive CD8+ T cells from PBMCs. The clonotype comes from a man between 18 and 35 years old in good health. Some clones in this sample may be carry-over from other donors' samples. CDR3 protein: CASSLLGDQPQHF. The CDR3 DNA reads TGTGCCAGCAGCTTACTGGGGGATCAGCCCCAGCATTTT.